This is a list of T cell receptor beta chains from one sample in a study of cytomegalovirus exposure and HLA in healthy donors. Assay: immunoSEQ multiplex PCR; the TCRdb copy retains only in-frame clones and omits some. The sample lists some 120,000 clones, roughly three fifths occurring once. Input material: PBMCs. The receptor set was obtained from a middle-aged woman in good health and CMV-seropositive. The conserved cysteine and the conserved F or W are not part of the CDR3 here.

ASSDASLDEQF	TRBJ2-1	TRBV2	11
ASSLKGGTAQETQY	TRBJ2-5	TRBV7-3	14
ASSPGTGGSYTEAF	TRBJ1-1	TRBV19	14
ASSLLGQRYNSPLH	TRBJ1-6	TRBV7-9	14
ASSLDGRAIPYEQY	TRBJ2-7	TRBV27	14
ASSLAPAGAGWDYEQY	TRBJ2-7	TRBV7-2	16
AISEGDYLSEQF	TRBJ2-1	TRBV10-3	12
ASSLGTTGYEQY	TRBJ2-7	TRBV5-6	12
AWGYETGDVEN	TRBJ2-5	TRBV30	11
ASSPGTGGWREKLF	TRBJ1-4	TRBV11-2	14
ASSLVTGEDTQY	TRBJ2-3	TRBV5-1	12
ASRRLAGGYEQY	TRBJ2-7	TRBV6-5	12
ASSQDPGQSSGNTIY	TRBJ1-3	TRBV4-2	15
ASSSGQGIGEQF	TRBJ2-1	TRBV4-3	12
ASSEPGLFSYGYT	TRBJ1-2	TRBV5-5	13
ASSLGLLNTGELF	TRBJ2-2	TRBV5-4	13
ATSFEWAEQF	TRBJ2-1	TRBV15	10
ASSLTSSGTQY	TRBJ2-5	TRBV7-7	11
ASSEARAGTAYEQY	TRBJ2-7	TRBV6-1	14
ASFPLTRWTGDNQAF	TRBJ1-1	TRBV28	15
ASRGETGNPGELF	TRBJ2-2	TRBV5-5	13
ASSDSAEAF	TRBJ1-1	TRBV2	9
ASRQRGGNTGELL	TRBJ2-2	TRBV4-2	13
ASSFSAGGTDTQY	TRBJ2-3	TRBV5-6	13
ASSLLNRNTGELF	TRBJ2-2	TRBV5-6	13
ASSQDLWRTGANTEAF	TRBJ1-1	TRBV4-3	16
ASSWQGDTHQPQH	TRBJ1-5	TRBV7-9	13
AISEGHKEQF	TRBJ2-1	TRBV10-3	10
ASSPQASGSTDTQY	TRBJ2-3	TRBV18	14
ASSQSTGDTSDTQY	TRBJ2-3	TRBV16	14
ASSYGGSGQGTEAF	TRBJ1-1	TRBV6-5	14
ASSSEGARNTEAF	TRBJ1-1	TRBV28	13
ASSEYGREGPETQY	TRBJ2-5	TRBV25-1	14
ASSQEHPGLALNEQF	TRBJ2-1	TRBV4-2	15
ASSLTSGYEQY	TRBJ2-7	TRBV7-3	11
ASRTGGNTGELF	TRBJ2-2	TRBV27	12
ASSLQDSTDTQY	TRBJ2-3	TRBV5-1	12
ASGFSGSEQY	TRBJ2-7	TRBV12-5	10
ATSPTPTSDRQY	TRBJ2-7	TRBV15	12
ASSHGLAGASYEQY	TRBJ2-7	TRBV4-3	14
ASRTTEYNEQF	TRBJ2-1	TRBV6-5	11
ASSHLNEKLF	TRBJ1-4	TRBV14	10
ASQRGHYEQY	TRBJ2-7	TRBV28	10
ARSSTSGRLHEQF	TRBJ2-1	TRBV5-3	13
AIRKDKAYEQY	TRBJ2-7	TRBV10-3	11
SSTRDSHPGGYT	TRBJ1-2	TRBV7-9	12
ASSTGADSRLVEKLF	TRBJ1-4	TRBV19	15
ASSQGRGYT	TRBJ1-2	TRBV6-5	9
ASTPRAAYNEQF	TRBJ2-1	TRBV7-6	12